These 23 T cell receptor beta chains originate from one sample sequenced in a study of cytomegalovirus exposure and HLA in healthy donors. The PCR made use of 60 Vbeta and 13 Jbeta primers. Generated by immunoSEQ multiplex PCR, the TCRdb table keeps only in-frame clones and is missing some. The table has about 78,000 clones, 60% to 75% seen once. Sequences were obtained from PBMCs. Receptors were obtained from a woman aged 40 to 50 in good health and CMV-seropositive.

This clone was counted many times. The chain is built from TRBV14 and TRBJ1-4; no definite D call. Trimming removed 1 base at V and 6 bases at J, with 15 bases between. Germline V gives CDR1 SGHDN, CDR2 FVKESK. This CDR3 has 16 residues. As DNA, the CDR3 is TGTGCCAGCAGCCAAGGGTATCGAGCGGAACATGAAAAACTGTTTTTT. As protein: CASSQGYRAEHEKLFF.

This chain connects TRBV6-5 to TRBJ2-1; tentative D call: TRBD1 (5 bases). V was clipped by 2 bases and J by 6 bases, with 14 bases between them. Germline V CDR1 and CDR2: MNHEY, SVGAGI. The CDR3 extends over 15 amino acids. CDR3 protein: CASSYQGLVANEQFF. The CDR3 region has the DNA TGTGCCAGCAGTTACCAGGGTCTTGTGGCCAATGAGCAGTTCTTC.

V gene TRBV19 combines with J gene TRBJ2-7; TRBD1 is a possible D gene (6 bases). This CDR3 is 14 amino acids long. Germline lookup yields CDR1 LNHDA and CDR2 SQIVND (reference sequence). Trimming pared 3 bases from V and 2 bases from J, leaving 11 bases between. This CDR3 reads CASSIKEGAYEQYF. The CDR3 coding sequence is TGTGCCAGTAGTATTAAAGAGGGGGCCTACGAGCAGTACTTC.

The chain combines TRBV7-2 with TRBJ1-2; no clear D gene. Germline values: CDR1 SGHTA, CDR2 FQGNSA. The CDR3 spans 13 residues. V lost 5 bases, J lost 5 bases, and 12 bases lay in between. The CDR3 nucleotides are TGTGCCAGCAGCCCGACTCAAGATTATGGCTACACCTTC. This translates into CASSPTQDYGYTF.

The chain joins TRBV4-2 to TRBJ2-2; 7 bases are shared with TRBD1. The CDR3 has 16 residues. Germline loops: CDR1 LGHNA, CDR2 YNFKEQ. Trimming removed 2 bases from V and 1 base from J; junction bases left unmatched: 4. The chain's CDR3 is CASSQQGVKNTGELFF. CDR3 DNA sequence: TGTGCCAGCAGCCAACAGGGGGTGAAGAACACCGGGGAGCTGTTTTTT.

The chain links TRBV6-5 to TRBJ2-7, with TRBD1 matching over 7 bases. The CDR3 covers 15 residues. From germline, CDR1 is MNHEY and CDR2 SVGAGI. V lost 0 bases and J lost 2; bases outside the gene matches: 4. CDR3 amino acids: CASSYSPGQPYEQYF. The CDR3 bases are TGTGCCAGCAGTTACTCGCCGGGACAGCCCTACGAGCAGTACTTC.

V usage is TRBV28 and J usage is TRBJ1-1; 7 bases map to TRBD1. Germline-derived CDR1 and CDR2 are MDHEN and SYDVKM. Trimming cost V 5 bases and J 10 bases; bases outside gene matches: 13. The CDR3 has 14 residues. The CDR3 nucleotides read TGTGCCAGCAGTGCGGGACAGACGATCACGCGAGCTTTCTTT. It codes for CASSAGQTITRAFF.

The chain joins TRBV5-6 to TRBJ1-4, with D perhaps TRBD1 (5 bases). Germline CDR1 reads SGHDT; CDR2 reads YYEEEE. The CDR3 spans 15 residues. Trimming stripped 5 bases from V and 8 bases from J, with 19 bases between. In DNA form, the CDR3 reads TGTGCCAGCAGGGCGATTGGGGGGACGCCGGAAAAACTGTTTTTT. The encoded protein is CASRAIGGTPEKLFF. Complete variable domain (other parts from reference TRBV5-6 and TRBJ1-4): DAGVTQSPTHLIKTRGQQVTLRCSPKSGHDTVSWYQQALGQGPQFIFQYYEEEERQRGNFPDRFSGHQFPNYSSELNVNALLLGDSALYLCASRAIGGTPEKLFFGSGTQLSVL.

V and J are TRBV4-3 and TRBJ2-6, with D maybe TRBD2 (5 bases). Trimming removed 4 bases at V and 4 bases at J, with 11 bases between. Germline-derived CDR1 and CDR2 are LGHNA and YSLEER. This CDR3 is 15 amino acids long. The CDR3 reads CASSPGSGGANVLTF. The DNA for the CDR3 is TGCGCCAGCAGCCCCGGTTCGGGGGGGGCCAACGTCCTGACTTTC.

The chain couples TRBV30 to TRBJ1-6; 9 nucleotides align to TRBD1. Germline lookup yields CDR1 GTSNPN and CDR2 SVGIG (reference sequence). V lost 7 bases and J lost 6; bases outside the gene matches: 10. This CDR3 comprises 15 residues. The CDR3: CASSQGALGNSPLHF. The CDR3 DNA follows: TGTGCCTCTTCACAGGGGGCGCTTGGTAATTCACCCCTCCACTTT.

This clone was picked up a small number of times. The J gene is TRBJ2-3, the V gene TRBV4-2, with 12 bases fitting TRBD2. V shed 1 base and J 3 bases; nucleotides not matched to a gene: 14. Germline V gene data show CDR1 as LGHNA and CDR2 as YNFKEQ. This CDR3 has 20 residues. The CDR3 reads CASSQVPPSGRAFKTDTQYF. The CDR3 coding sequence is TGTGCCAGCAGCCAAGTTCCCCCTAGCGGGAGGGCCTTTAAGACAGATACGCAGTATTTT.

This chain uses TRBV28 with TRBJ1-5; D possibly corresponds to TRBD1 (6 bases). Trimming took off 6 bases at V and 4 bases at J, with 13 bases between the two ends. The germline gives CDR1 MDHEN, CDR2 SYDVKM. The CDR3 extends over 14 amino acids. CDR3 in DNA: TGTGCCAGCAGACCACAGGGAGTTAATCAGCCCCAGCATTTT. This translates into CASRPQGVNQPQHF.

This clone was observed a handful of times. This specimen includes other DNA sequences encoding the same CDR3. The gene calls are TRBV5-1 and TRBJ2-2; possibly TRBD2 for D (5 bases). The CDR3 is 14 residues long. Per the germline V gene, CDR1 is SGHRS and CDR2 is YFSETQ. Trimming took 0 bases from V and 6 from J, leaving 9 bases between them. CDR3 nucleotides: TGCGCCAGCAGCTTGGATACGGGATCCGGGGAGCTGTTTTTT. Protein product: CASSLDTGSGELFF.

The CDR3 spells CASSQATGDYEQYF. For the CDR3, the DNA is TGTGCCAGCAGTCAAGCGACAGGGGACTACGAGCAGTACTTC. The chain uses TRBV28 and TRBJ2-7, with 8 bases that match TRBD1. The V and J ends lost 5 bases and 3 bases, in that order; junction bases with no gene match: 6. Germline assignment: CDR1 MDHEN and CDR2 SYDVKM. There are 14 residues in the CDR3.

The genes are TRBV7-3 and TRBJ1-2; maybe TRBD1 (5 bases). Trimming pared 5 bases from V and 5 bases from J, leaving 12 bases between. Germline V gene data show CDR1 as SGHTA and CDR2 as FQGTGA. CDR3 length: 13 amino acids. The CDR3 region has the DNA TGTGCCAGCAGCCTGTCGGGGGGATATGGCTACACCTTC. It yields the protein CASSLSGGYGYTF.

This clone appeared once. CDR3 nucleotides: TGTGCCAGCAGCAGCGGACTAGCGGGAGAGACCCAGTACTTC. Amino acid sequence: CASSSGLAGETQYF. V gene TRBV11-1 combines with J gene TRBJ2-5; 11 bases line up with TRBD2. Per germline, CDR1 SGHAT and CDR2 FQDESV (reference sequence). There are 14 residues in the CDR3. V shed 5 bases and J 4 bases; nucleotides not matched to a gene: 3.

The genes are TRBV18 and TRBJ2-7; D gene unclear. The V and J ends lost 0 bases and 1 base respectively, with 10 bases between them. The CDR3 is 15 residues long. The germline V gene encodes CDR1 KGHSH and CDR2 LQKENI. As DNA, the CDR3 is TGTGCCAGCTCACCACCGGGCAGCCAATCCTACGAGCAGTACTTC. Amino acid sequence: CASSPPGSQSYEQYF.

The sample holds a few counts of this clone. The genes are TRBV7-9 and TRBJ1-1; 8 bases map to TRBD1. CDR3 length: 15 residues. V was clipped by 6 bases and J by 4 bases; unmatched bases: 10. Germline CDR1 reads SEHNR; CDR2 reads FQNEAQ (reference sequence). Written as DNA, the CDR3 is TGTGCCAGCAGAAATGACAGGGGAGGGATCACTGAAGCTTTCTTT. This translates into CASRNDRGGITEAFF.

CDR3 residues: CASSLEGAGTSTEAFF. DNA for the CDR3: TGTGCCAGCAGCTTGGAGGGTGCAGGAACTAGCACTGAAGCTTTCTTT. The rearrangement uses TRBV5-4 and TRBJ1-1; D is ambiguous. Germline loops: CDR1 SGHNT, CDR2 YYREEE (reference sequence). Trimming shortened V by 0 bases and J by 4 bases, and 16 bases separated the two germline ends. The CDR3 is made up of 16 amino acids.

The rearrangement links TRBV19 to TRBJ1-4; 7 nucleotides line up with TRBD1. This CDR3 is 15 amino acids long. Trimming removed 5 bases from V and 3 bases from J; junction bases left unmatched: 6. Germline loops: CDR1 LNHDA, CDR2 SQIVND (reference sequence). The CDR3 here is CASSVGTAPNEKLFF. Written as DNA, the CDR3 is TGTGCCAGTAGTGTCGGGACAGCCCCTAATGAAAAACTGTTTTTT. The whole variable domain, filled in from reference TRBV19 and TRBJ1-4, reads DGGITQSPKYLFRKEGQNVTLSCEQNLNHDAMYWYRQDPGQGLRLIYYSQIVNDFQKGDIAEGYSVSREKKESFPLTVTSAQKNPTAFYLCASSVGTAPNEKLFFGSGTQLSVL.

This clone came up once. The DNA for the CDR3 is TGTGCCAGCAGTCGGTTCGGGCTAGCGGGGACTAACAATGAGCAGTTCTTC. Protein sequence: CASSRFGLAGTNNEQFF. The chain carries TRBV28 and TRBJ2-1; 9 bases match TRBD2. V gave up 5 bases and J gave up 5 bases; unmatched junction bases: 13. The CDR3 sequence is 17 residues long. In germline, CDR1 is MDHEN, CDR2 SYDVKM.

This clone has only one observation. CDR3 residues: CASSSDSTETQYF. The DNA of the CDR3 is TGTGCCAGCAGTTCCGACAGTACGGAGACCCAGTACTTC. The chain joins TRBV28 to TRBJ2-5, with D possibly matching TRBD1 (5 bases). The CDR3 loop spans 13 amino acids. The germline gives CDR1 MDHEN, CDR2 SYDVKM. V was cut by 4 bases and J by 5 bases, with 11 bases left in between. Using reference TRBV28 and TRBJ2-5 for the parts outside the CDR3, the full variable domain is DVKVTQSSRYLVKRTGEKVFLECVQDMDHENMFWYRQDPGLGLRLIYFSYDVKMKEKGDIPEGYSVSREKKERFSLILESASTNQTSMYLCASSSDSTETQYFGPGTRLLVL.

The chain carries TRBV2 and TRBJ1-6; 8 bases match TRBD1. With 8 bases clipped from V and 1 base from J, the junction kept 4 bases outside the gene matches. This CDR3 is 15 amino acids long. CDR1 is SNHLY, CDR2 FYNNEI, per germline. CDR3 residues: CASSGQGSYNSPLHF. CDR3 nucleotide sequence: TGTGCCAGCTCCGGACAGGGTTCCTATAATTCACCCCTCCACTTT. The full variable domain, with the rest looked up from reference TRBV2 and TRBJ1-6, is EPEVTQTPSHQVTQMGQEVILRCVPISNHLYFYWYRQILGQKVEFLVSFYNNEISEKSEIFDDQFSVERPDGSNFTLKIRSTKLEDSAMYFCASSGQGSYNSPLHFGNGTRLTVT.